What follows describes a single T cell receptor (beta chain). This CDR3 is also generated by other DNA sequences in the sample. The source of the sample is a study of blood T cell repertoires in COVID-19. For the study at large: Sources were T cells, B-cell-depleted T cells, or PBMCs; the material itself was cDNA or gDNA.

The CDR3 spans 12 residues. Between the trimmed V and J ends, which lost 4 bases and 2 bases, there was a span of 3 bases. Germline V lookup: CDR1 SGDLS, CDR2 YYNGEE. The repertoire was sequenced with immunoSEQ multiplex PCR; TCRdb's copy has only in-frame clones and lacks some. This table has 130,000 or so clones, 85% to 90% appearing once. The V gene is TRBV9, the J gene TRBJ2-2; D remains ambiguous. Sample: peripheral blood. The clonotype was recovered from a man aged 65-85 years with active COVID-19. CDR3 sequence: CASSPNTGELFF. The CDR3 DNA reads TGTGCCAGCAGCCCAAACACCGGGGAGCTGTTTTTT.